These 13 T cell receptor beta chains came from one sample sequenced in a study of blood T cell repertoires in COVID-19. Sequencing used immunoSEQ multiplex PCR; TCRdb keeps in-frame clones, though not all of them. The sample holds 200,000 to 250,000 clones, roughly 86% seen once. Sequences were obtained from peripheral blood. These receptors were obtained from a woman in her sixties or seventies with acute or convalescent COVID-19.

The rearrangement joins TRBV9 to TRBJ1-5; unclear D gene. This CDR3 region has 10 residues. Germline V gene lookup returns CDR1 SGDLS and CDR2 YYNGEE. The V and J ends lost 2 bases and 15 bases respectively, with 9 bases between them. The CDR3 nucleotides read TGTGCCAGCAGCGTGGAGAGGTGGCATTTT. It is translated as CASSVERWHF.

The V call is TRBV4-3, the J call TRBJ2-3, with 9 bases aligning to TRBD2. V lost 1 base, J lost 1 base, and 3 bases stayed unmatched. From germline, CDR1 is LGHNA and CDR2 YSLEER. The CDR3 contains 16 residues. This CDR3 reads CASSQGRLAGTDTQYF. CDR3 sequence (DNA): TGCGCCAGCAGCCAAGGACGACTAGCGGGCACAGATACGCAGTATTTT.

The sample holds one count of this clone. This sequence joins TRBV30 and TRBJ2-2; D gene ambiguous. The CDR3 extends over 13 amino acids. V dropped 3 bases and J dropped 4 bases, with 9 bases sitting between them. Per germline, CDR1 GTSNPN and CDR2 SVGIG (reference sequence). For the CDR3, the DNA is TGTGCCTGGAGGGGCTCACCCACCGGGGAGCTGTTTTTT. It encodes CAWRGSPTGELFF.

V usage is TRBV28 and J usage is TRBJ2-6; a weak D match, TRBD2 (6 bases). The CDR3 consists of 18 residues. From germline, CDR1 is MDHEN and CDR2 SYDVKM. The V gene lost 3 bases and the J gene lost 3 bases, with 18 bases spanning the gap. CDR3: CASSFSAGGVVGANVLTF. CDR3 DNA sequence: TGTGCCAGCAGTTTCTCCGCCGGAGGGGTTGTTGGGGCCAACGTCCTGACTTTC.

The rearrangement uses TRBV28 and TRBJ2-5, with D possibly being TRBD2 (6 bases). The CDR3 extends over 16 amino acids. Germline V gene data show CDR1 as MDHEN and CDR2 as SYDVKM. With 2 bases removed from V and 3 bases from J, the gap between germline ends came to 16 bases. The CDR3, as DNA: TGTGCCAGCAGTTTACTGGGGACTGGCGGGAAAGAGACCCAGTACTTC. The encoded protein is CASSLLGTGGKETQYF. The variable domain in full, with the rest retrieved from reference TRBV28 and TRBJ2-5, is DVKVTQSSRYLVKRTGEKVFLECVQDMDHENMFWYRQDPGLGLRLIYFSYDVKMKEKGDIPEGYSVSREKKERFSLILESASTNQTSMYLCASSLLGTGGKETQYFGPGTRLLVL.

This chain connects TRBV7-6 to TRBJ1-2; 7 nucleotides line up with TRBD1. V trimming: 5 bases; J trimming: 7 bases; junction bases outside the gene matches: 7. The length of the CDR3 is 13 residues. Germline V gene data show CDR1 as SGHVS and CDR2 as FNYEAQ. The CDR3 DNA sequence: TGTGCCAGCAGCCCAGGACAGGAGGCTGGCTACACCTTC. It translates to CASSPGQEAGYTF.

The rearrangement links TRBV7-9 to TRBJ2-5; 16 bases are a match to TRBD2. CDR1 and CDR2 (germline): SEHNR, FQNEAQ (reference sequence). This CDR3 has 18 residues. Trimming cost V 5 bases and J 1 base; bases outside gene matches: 7. The CDR3 spells CASSMPGLAGGSQETQYF. The DNA of the CDR3 is TGTGCCAGCAGCATGCCGGGACTAGCGGGGGGGAGCCAAGAGACCCAGTACTTC. Full variable domain (missing parts from reference TRBV7-9 and TRBJ2-5): DTGVSQNPRHKITKRGQNVTFRCDPISEHNRLYWYRQTLGQGPEFLTYFQNEAQLEKSRLLSDRFSAERPKGSFSTLEIQRTEQGDSAMYLCASSMPGLAGGSQETQYFGPGTRLLVL.

The chain employs TRBV19 and TRBJ2-5, with D possibly TRBD2 on 5 matching bases. Germline-derived CDR1 and CDR2 are LNHDA and SQIVND (reference sequence). The germline V and J ends were trimmed by 6 bases and 2 bases, with 13 bases remaining between them. The CDR3 loop spans 14 amino acids. CDR3 DNA sequence: TGTGCCAGTAGCGAGGACTGGCTACAAGAGACCCAGTACTTC. Translated: CASSEDWLQETQYF. Filled out from reference TRBV19 and TRBJ2-5, the complete variable domain reads DGGITQSPKYLFRKEGQNVTLSCEQNLNHDAMYWYRQDPGQGLRLIYYSQIVNDFQKGDIAEGYSVSREKKESFPLTVTSAQKNPTAFYLCASSEDWLQETQYFGPGTRLLVL.

This clone came up once. V gene TRBV28 combines with J gene TRBJ2-7; TRBD1 might be the D (8 bases). The V gene's germline CDR1 is MDHEN and CDR2 SYDVKM. V lost 6 bases and J 3 bases, leaving 15 bases between the germline ends. The CDR3 runs 14 residues. The CDR3 DNA sequence: TGTGCCAGCAGCCGGAACAGGGGGGGCTACGAGCAGTACTTC. Its protein product is CASSRNRGGYEQYF.

This chain links TRBV27 with TRBJ2-7, with TRBD2 matching 9 bases. The J segment lost 4 bases and the V segment lost 6 bases, leaving 16 bases of the junction unmatched. In germline, CDR1 is MNHEY, CDR2 SMNVEV (reference sequence). CDR3 length: 17 amino acids. The CDR3 region is CASRRDTAGTSIYEQYF. The CDR3 nucleotides are TGTGCCAGCAGGAGGGACACTGCCGGGACTAGCATTTACGAGCAGTACTTC.

This clone was observed a single time. The chain employs TRBV9 and TRBJ2-4; 7 nucleotides match TRBD1. There are 14 residues in the CDR3. Germline V gives CDR1 SGDLS, CDR2 YYNGEE. Trimming took 4 bases from V and 7 from J; bases not matched to a gene: 8. The CDR3 DNA sequence: TGTGCCAGCAGCACAGGGGATATTAGCAACATTCAGTACTTC. It encodes CASSTGDISNIQYF. The full variable domain, with the rest looked up from reference TRBV9 and TRBJ2-4, is DSGVTQTPKHLITATGQRVTLRCSPRSGDLSVYWYQQSLDQGLQFLIQYYNGEERAKGNILERFSAQQFPDLHSELNLSSLELGDSALYFCASSTGDISNIQYFGAGTRLSVL.

As DNA, the CDR3 is TGTGCCAGCAGTACAAGACAGGGCCCCGACTACGAGCAGTACTTC. Translated: CASSTRQGPDYEQYF. This chain uses TRBV6-6 with TRBJ2-7, with 7 bases matching TRBD1. The V gene's germline CDR1 is MNHNY and CDR2 SVGAGI (reference sequence). V shed 5 bases, J shed 3 bases, and the junction held 10 bases outside the gene matches. The CDR3 has 15 amino acids.

V is TRBV5-1 and J is TRBJ2-1; 9 bases are a match to TRBD2. The CDR3 loop spans 16 amino acids. From germline, CDR1 is SGHRS and CDR2 YFSETQ. The V segment lost 2 bases and the J segment 2 bases; nucleotides outside the gene matches: 5. The CDR3 coding sequence is TGCGCCAGCAGCTTAATAGCGGGAGCACCCTACAATGAGCAGTTCTTC. Protein sequence: CASSLIAGAPYNEQFF. Looking up the rest from reference TRBV5-1 and TRBJ2-1 gives the full variable domain: KAGVTQTPRYLIKTRGQQVTLSCSPISGHRSVSWYQQTPGQGLQFLFEYFSETQRNKGNFPGRFSGRQFSNSRSEMNVSTLELGDSALYLCASSLIAGAPYNEQFFGPGTRLTVL.